These 2 T cell receptor beta chains were sequenced from one sample in a study of post-analysis software for immune sequencing data. Carried by the TCR beta cDNA libraries were unique molecular identifiers. TCRdb re-called the PCR reads through MiXCR, storing one row per CDR3 protein. The sample gives roughly 200,000 distinct CDR3 sequences, 29% of which show up once; less than 4% is in the top ten. Their antigens are not known. Overall study results and limits: In patients, a few TRBV segments were more frequent than in controls, with TRBV5-6, TRBV5-1 and TRBV20-1 among them.

The sample taken for sequencing was blood. Receptors were obtained from a girl under 18 with multiple sclerosis.

The chain's CDR3 is CASSRRGGQGGYGYTF. CDR3 in DNA: TGTGCCAGCAGCCGAAGGGGCGGACAGGGCGGCTATGGCTACACCTTC. The rearrangement joins TRBV14 to TRBJ1-2, with 8 bases fitting TRBD1. Germline V gene data show CDR1 as SGHDN and CDR2 as FVKESK. Trimming at V came to 4 bases and at J to 4 bases, leaving 11 bases not matched to a gene. CDR3 length: 16 residues.

This clonotype was seen only once. A much bigger clone sits one base away, suggesting this may be a read error. The chain has TRBV25-1 and TRBJ2-3; D is ambiguous. This CDR3 spans 14 amino acids. Germline lookup yields CDR1 MGHDK and CDR2 SYGVNS. V gave up 8 bases and J gave up 4 bases, with 16 bases separating them. Here the CDR3 reads CASLNPFRADTQYF. The CDR3 bases are TGTGCCAGCCTTAACCCCTTTCGCGCAGATACGCAGTATTTT.